This TCR beta chain was sequenced during a study of T cell responses to AZD1222 COVID-19 vaccine (dated by TCRdb to about 2021). For the study in its entirety: AZD1222 recipients with second doses at about 4 weeks or about 12 weeks were pooled, because spike-specific TCR depth and breadth did not differ between schedules. A total of approximately 230 trial participants underwent TCR sequencing, of whom nearly 210 received two doses of AZD1222 and about 26 received two doses of the MenACWY control vaccine. Enrollment into the trials was organized by age into subgroups of 18-55, 56-69 and 70-plus years, and those subgroups contained roughly 150, 30 and 60 TCR-sequenced participants, respectively.

V loses 4 bases of germline sequence and J loses 7 bases, and the interval between the two ends is 10 bases. There are 12 amino acids in the CDR3, from cysteine to phenylalanine inclusive. Of all the DNA, just the CDR3 is kept, 36 bases in frame from base 1. The germline V gene (reference sequence) specifies LGHDT as CDR1 and YNNKEL as CDR2. The CDR3 regions of human TCRbeta chains were subjected to immunosequencing. Per the source publication's procedure: Repertoire TCRs were checked for matches against a reference library of SARS-CoV-2-specific TCRs that had been generated using the MIRA antigen-specificity platform. Breadth meant the fraction of unique TCRs that were SARS-CoV-2-associated, whereas depth meant the fraction of total T cells that were SARS-CoV-2-associated. Each spike-specific TCR was assigned to its reactive spike region and to a CD4 or CD8 class using the MIRA data. Log10-transformed breadth and depth values were compared by one-way ANOVA with Sidak's multiple comparisons tests. The immuneACCESS repertoire file appears here via TCRdb, limited to in-frame rearrangements. These files lack a portion of the clones; in checked studies, under half of the deficit traces to unresolved V genes, and the cause of the others is not known. The V and J calls and clone size come from that table; D and trimming were worked out from the DNA. This sample has around 72,000 clones in its table, and over 75% of those were observed once. Around 24% of the sample lies in the top ten.

A note on this clone: Its binding antigen is unknown. The sample holds no much larger clone one base away, and base qualities are not on file.

In light of the paper, this sample's time point label describes: baseline before first vaccination. Vaccinee samples were obtained from the UK trials COV001 and COV002, which included a single-blind randomized controlled phase 2/3 trial of AZD1222 (ChAdOx1 nCoV-19) in healthy adults. For TCRbeta chain sequencing, PBMC samples were collected from trial participants at day 0 and at day 28 after the second dose. Overall study results and their limits: Conclusions about previously exposed vaccinees are limited because only 5 or 6 AZD1222 recipients were SARS-CoV-2 seropositive at baseline. Vaccine-associated CD4 TCRs spanned the whole spike protein, with dominant responses in regions 160-218 and 743-854. Participants were mostly white British and included more females than males, and it was suggested by the authors that clonal diversity may have been underestimated. In the small 56-69-year group, the increase in depth fell short of significance, most likely because of low power. Because no day 14 peak-response samples were available, the repertoires could be characterized only after the peak T cell response. Spike-specific TCR breadth and depth rose significantly after two AZD1222 doses compared with day 0 and with MenACWY recipients. Epitopes outside the regions mutated in the B.1.351 and B.1.1.7 variants were reportedly recognized by nearly half of the unique spike-specific TCRs.

The TCR comes from an adult in good health. Rearrangement joined TRBV3-1 (or the pseudogene TRBV3-2) to TRBJ1-1; too little of a D gene remains to name it. This sample comprised peripheral blood, obtained on day 0 of AZD1222 vaccination. This receptor carries the CDR3 CASSLRSGEAFF. The nucleotide sequence is TGTGCCAGCAGCCTCCGAAGCGGTGAAGCTTTCTTT.